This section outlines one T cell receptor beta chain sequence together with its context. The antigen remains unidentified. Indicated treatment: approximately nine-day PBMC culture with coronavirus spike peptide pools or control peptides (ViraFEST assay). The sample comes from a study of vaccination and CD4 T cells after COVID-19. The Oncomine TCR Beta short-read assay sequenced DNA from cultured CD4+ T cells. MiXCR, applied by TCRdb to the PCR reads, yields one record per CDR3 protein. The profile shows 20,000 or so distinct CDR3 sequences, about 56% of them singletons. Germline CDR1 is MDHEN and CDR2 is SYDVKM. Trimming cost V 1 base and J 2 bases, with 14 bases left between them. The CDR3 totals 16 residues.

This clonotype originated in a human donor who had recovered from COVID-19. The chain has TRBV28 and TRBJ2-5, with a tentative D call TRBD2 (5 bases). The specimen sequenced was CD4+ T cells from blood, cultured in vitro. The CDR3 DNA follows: TGTGCCAGCAGTTTATCAGCTACCCCGGGGCAAGAGACCCAGTACTTC. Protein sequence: CASSLSATPGQETQYF.